The 29 T cell receptor beta chains below come from one sample, sequenced in a study of blood T cell repertoires in COVID-19. Repertoires were generated with immunoSEQ multiplex PCR, while TCRdb's copy carries only in-frame clones and drops some. This repertoire shows tens of thousands of clones, around 83% found once; its top ten account for 13% to 15%. The specimen sequenced was peripheral blood. Receptors were obtained from a human donor with acute or convalescent COVID-19. The donor label of this sample is uncertain.

The CDR3 loop is CASTALTSVQETQYF. The CDR3 region has the DNA TGCGCCAGCACCGCTCTTACTAGCGTACAAGAGACCCAGTACTTC. The chain joins TRBV5-1 to TRBJ2-5; the match to TRBD2 covers 7 bases. V trimming: 6 bases; J trimming: 2 bases; junction bases outside the gene matches: 10. This CDR3 is built from 15 residues. CDR1 is SGHRS and CDR2 is YFSETQ in the germline V gene. Using reference TRBV5-1 and TRBJ2-5 for the parts outside the CDR3, the full variable domain is KAGVTQTPRYLIKTRGQQVTLSCSPISGHRSVSWYQQTPGQGLQFLFEYFSETQRNKGNFPGRFSGRQFSNSRSEMNVSTLELGDSALYLCASTALTSVQETQYFGPGTRLLVL.

V and J are TRBV5-4 and TRBJ2-1, with 8 bases matching TRBD1. Germline CDR1 is SGHNT and CDR2 is YYREEE (reference sequence). This CDR3 has 15 residues. The junction had 11 bases not matched to a gene; V was cut back by 4 bases and J by 8 bases. The CDR3 DNA sequence: TGTGCCAGCAGCCCCGGGCAGGGGGCATGGGATGAGCAGTTCTTC. It specifies CASSPGQGAWDEQFF.

This chain links TRBV12-3 or TRBV12-4 with TRBJ1-4; no definite D call. The V gene lost 2 bases and the J gene lost 4 bases, with 5 bases spanning the gap. The CDR3 sequence is 13 residues long. The CDR3 spells CASSLPGNEKLFF. CDR3 sequence (DNA): TGTGCCAGCAGTTTACCGGGTAATGAAAAACTGTTTTTT.

This clone was detected ten times or more. The CDR3 is CASSLGLVGGPLDTQYF. CDR3 DNA sequence: TGTGCCAGCAGCTTAGGTCTTGTGGGAGGGCCATTAGATACGCAGTATTTT. V gene TRBV7-6 combines with J gene TRBJ2-3; 7 bases line up with TRBD2. The trim removed 1 base at V and 5 bases at J, leaving 12 bases unmatched. The germline V gene encodes CDR1 SGHVS and CDR2 FNYEAQ. CDR3 length equals 17 residues.

The chain combines TRBV10-2 with TRBJ2-6, with a weak D call TRBD2 (6 bases). CDR3 length: 15 amino acids. CDR1 and CDR2 (germline): WSHSY, SAAADI. Trimming pared 0 bases from V and 4 bases from J, leaving 7 bases between. The CDR3 DNA reads as TGCGCCAGCAGTGAGTCCGGAGGGGGGGCCAACGTCCTGACTTTC. It translates to CASSESGGGANVLTF.

This rearrangement joins TRBV19 to TRBJ2-3; D is unclear. In germline, CDR1 is LNHDA, CDR2 SQIVND (reference sequence). V lost 5 bases and J 0 bases, leaving 12 bases between the germline ends. CDR3 length: 15 residues. The CDR3 sequence is CASSLPWASTDTQYF. The CDR3 nucleotides read TGTGCCAGTAGTCTCCCCTGGGCAAGCACAGATACGCAGTATTTT.

This chain uses TRBV11-3 with TRBJ2-7; 10 nucleotides match TRBD1. The CDR3 has 15 amino acids. Unmatched junction bases numbered 2, after V lost 1 base and J lost 2 bases. Germline V gene sequence: CDR1 SGHNT, CDR2 YENEEA. In nucleotides, the CDR3 is TGTGCCAGCAGCTTAGGCGGGACAGGGGCCTACGAGCAGTACTTC. Translation: CASSLGGTGAYEQYF.

The CDR3 bases are TGTGCCAGCAGCTTGACTAGGGGAGACTACAATGAGCAGTTCTTC. Protein sequence: CASSLTRGDYNEQFF. The chain carries TRBV7-2 and TRBJ2-1; D is possibly TRBD2 (6 bases). Trimming stripped 3 bases from V and 3 bases from J, with 12 bases between. CDR3 length equals 15 residues. CDR1 SGHTA and CDR2 FQGNSA come from the germline V gene.

This chain links TRBV3-1 (or the pseudogene TRBV3-2) with TRBJ1-2; D gene ambiguous. V was clipped by 4 bases and J by 0 bases, with 9 bases between them. CDR3 size: 14 residues. The germline V gene has CDR1 LGHDT and CDR2 YNNKEL (reference sequence). In DNA, the CDR3 is TGTGCCAGCAGCCCTCGACAAGCTAACTATGGCTACACCTTC. Its protein product is CASSPRQANYGYTF.

V is TRBV5-1 and J is TRBJ1-1, with 7 positions matching TRBD1. J gave up 1 base and V 4 bases, and 4 bases lay outside the gene matches. From germline, CDR1 is SGHRS and CDR2 YFSETQ. The CDR3 consists of 14 residues. CDR3 in amino acids: CASSGGTENTEAFF. The CDR3 bases are TGCGCCAGCAGCGGAGGGACAGAGAACACTGAAGCTTTCTTT.

The chain links TRBV5-1 to TRBJ1-1; 7 bases agree with TRBD1. V lost 5 bases, J lost 0 bases, and 10 bases stayed unmatched. The germline V gene has CDR1 SGHRS and CDR2 YFSETQ. The CDR3 is made up of 16 amino acids. The CDR3 sequence: CASRRTGANMNTEAFF. Written as DNA, the CDR3 is TGCGCCAGCAGGAGGACAGGCGCTAACATGAACACTGAAGCTTTCTTT. The full variable domain, rest sourced from reference TRBV5-1 and TRBJ1-1, is KAGVTQTPRYLIKTRGQQVTLSCSPISGHRSVSWYQQTPGQGLQFLFEYFSETQRNKGNFPGRFSGRQFSNSRSEMNVSTLELGDSALYLCASRRTGANMNTEAFFGQGTRLTVV.

V usage is TRBV7-9 and J usage is TRBJ2-7, with D perhaps matching TRBD1 (5 bases). The ends were cut back, 2 bases at V and 4 bases at J, with 6 bases in the middle. Looked up from germline, CDR1 is SEHNR and CDR2 is FQNEAQ (reference sequence). The CDR3 contains 12 residues. The CDR3 DNA is TGTGCCAGCAGCTTATCAGGGTACGAGCAGTACTTC. It codes for CASSLSGYEQYF. The full variable domain, in which reference TRBV7-9 and TRBJ2-7 provide the parts outside the CDR3, is DTGVSQNPRHKITKRGQNVTFRCDPISEHNRLYWYRQTLGQGPEFLTYFQNEAQLEKSRLLSDRFSAERPKGSFSTLEIQRTEQGDSAMYLCASSLSGYEQYFGPGTRLTVT.

The J gene is TRBJ1-1, the V gene TRBV15; a weak D match, TRBD1 (6 bases). V was cut by 3 bases and J by 4 bases, with 9 bases left in between. The germline V gene encodes CDR1 LNHNV and CDR2 YYDKDF (reference sequence). This CDR3 has 13 residues. The CDR3 region is CATSRDSRTEAFF. Here the CDR3 DNA reads TGTGCCACCAGCAGGGACAGTCGCACTGAAGCTTTCTTT. Full variable domain (rest looked up from reference TRBV15 and TRBJ1-1): DAMVIQNPRYQVTQFGKPVTLSCSQTLNHNVMYWYQQKSSQAPKLLFHYYDKDFNNEADTPDNFQSRRPNTSFCFLDIRSPGLGDTAMYLCATSRDSRTEAFFGQGTRLTVV.

This clone was observed a single time. V usage is TRBV3-1 (or the pseudogene TRBV3-2) and J usage is TRBJ2-3; 12 bases are a match to TRBD1. The V gene end was trimmed by 4 bases and the J gene end by 4 bases; junction bases not matched to a gene: 6. Per germline, CDR1 LGHDT and CDR2 YNNKEL (reference sequence). There are 16 residues in the CDR3. This chain's CDR3 is CASSPGTGGVADTQYF. CDR3 in DNA: TGTGCCAGCAGCCCCGGGACAGGGGGCGTAGCAGATACGCAGTATTTT.

The chain couples TRBV28 to TRBJ2-4, with 11 bases that match TRBD1. Germline V gene sequence: CDR1 MDHEN, CDR2 SYDVKM. This CDR3 contains 15 residues. The V segment lost 2 bases and the J segment 11 bases; nucleotides outside the gene matches: 8. This CDR3 reads CASSLGGQGAGVQYF. The CDR3 nucleotides read TGTGCCAGCAGTTTAGGTGGACAGGGGGCGGGAGTTCAGTACTTC.

This clone was detected only a few times. This rearrangement joins TRBV5-1 to TRBJ1-4, with D possibly matching TRBD1 (6 bases). The V gene lost 1 base and the J gene lost 1 base, with 11 bases spanning the gap. Looked up from germline, CDR1 is SGHRS and CDR2 is YFSETQ. The CDR3 has 16 residues. The CDR3 protein is CASSLSPQGTNEKLFF. In DNA form, the CDR3 reads TGCGCCAGCAGCTTGTCCCCACAGGGAACTAATGAAAAACTGTTTTTT.

This chain connects TRBV7-2 to TRBJ1-1; the match to TRBD1 covers 7 bases. CDR3 length: 14 residues. Germline CDR1 is SGHTA and CDR2 is FQGNSA. V dropped 4 bases and J dropped 5; count of bases not matched to a gene: 7. CDR3 loop: CASSSDRVLTEAFF. CDR3 sequence (DNA): TGTGCCAGCAGCTCCGACAGGGTTCTGACTGAAGCTTTCTTT.

The V gene is TRBV5-1, the J gene TRBJ2-1, with 7 bases identical to TRBD2. Unmatched junction bases numbered 3, after V lost 1 base and J lost 5 bases. The CDR3 length is 14 residues. Germline CDR1 reads SGHRS; CDR2 reads YFSETQ. The CDR3 reads CASSLMLADNEQFF. The CDR3 nucleotides read TGCGCCAGCAGCTTGATGCTAGCGGACAATGAGCAGTTCTTC.

The CDR3 sequence is CASSPSIGGRYF. For the CDR3, the DNA is TGTGCCAGCTCACCTTCTATTGGCGGGAGGTACTTC. The chain combines TRBV18 with TRBJ2-7; the match to TRBD2 covers 7 bases. Germline V gene sequence: CDR1 KGHSH, CDR2 LQKENI. Unmatched junction bases numbered 8, after V lost 3 bases and J lost 12 bases. The CDR3 contains 12 residues.

The genes are TRBV5-8 and TRBJ1-3; possibly TRBD1 for D (6 bases). Per germline, CDR1 SGHTS and CDR2 YDEGEE. CDR3 size: 14 residues. V was cut by 7 bases and J by 0 bases, with 11 bases left in between. The DNA for the CDR3 is TGTGCCAGCCCCGAGGACAGCTCTGGAAACACCATATATTTT. It is translated as CASPEDSSGNTIYF.

DNA for the CDR3: TGTGCCAGCAGCCTCGACAGGAACTATGGCTACACCTTC. Protein sequence: CASSLDRNYGYTF. The chain uses TRBV11-2 and TRBJ1-2; tentative D call: TRBD1 (6 bases). In germline, CDR1 is SGHAT, CDR2 FQNNGV. This CDR3 comprises 13 residues. V lost 5 bases to trimming and J lost 2 bases, with 9 bases between them.

This sequence joins TRBV6-5 and TRBJ1-2; possibly TRBD1 for D (5 bases). The CDR3 consists of 15 residues. The germline CDR1 and CDR2 sequences are MNHEY and SVGAGI. Trimming removed 0 bases at V and 4 bases at J, with 12 bases between. The CDR3 DNA reads as TGTGCCAGCAGTTACTCGCGGGACGCAACCTATGGCTACACCTTC. This codes for CASSYSRDATYGYTF.

The genes are TRBV15 and TRBJ1-5; possibly TRBD1 for D (6 bases). In germline, CDR1 is LNHNV, CDR2 YYDKDF (reference sequence). Between the trimmed V and J ends, which lost 5 bases and 2 bases, there was a span of 19 bases. The CDR3 is 17 residues long. This CDR3 is CATSLQTQGIGNQPQHF. CDR3 coding DNA: TGTGCCACCAGCTTACAAACACAGGGTATTGGCAATCAGCCCCAGCATTTT.

This chain uses TRBV10-3 with TRBJ1-1; D is ambiguous. Germline CDR1 reads ENHRY; CDR2 reads SYGVKD. V was trimmed by 8 bases and J by 0 bases, leaving 10 bases between them. This CDR3 region has 13 residues. CDR3 residues: CAISRLLNTEAFF. CDR3 DNA sequence: TGTGCCATCTCACGGTTGCTGAACACTGAAGCTTTCTTT.

The chain is built from TRBV6-6 and TRBJ2-1, with 7 bases aligning to TRBD1. CDR1 is MNHNY and CDR2 is SVGAGI in the germline V gene (reference sequence). Trimming removed 5 bases from V and 6 bases from J; junction bases left unmatched: 7. This CDR3 has 14 amino acids. The CDR3 nucleotides read TGTGCCAGCAGTGGCCTGGCAGGGGGCAATGAGCAGTTCTTC. This codes for CASSGLAGGNEQFF.

This clone has just a few counts. The V gene is TRBV19, the J gene TRBJ2-7; 9 nucleotides align to TRBD1. CDR3 length equals 13 residues. The V and J ends lost 5 bases and 6 bases, in that order; junction bases with no gene match: 5. In germline, CDR1 is LNHDA, CDR2 SQIVND (reference sequence). Here the CDR3 reads CASSPLTGGEQYF. The CDR3 DNA reads TGTGCCAGTAGTCCCCTGACAGGGGGCGAGCAGTACTTC.

The chain's CDR3 is CASSPWDRGYNEQFF. CDR3 nucleotides: TGCGCCAGCAGCCCCTGGGACAGAGGATACAATGAGCAGTTCTTC. The chain joins TRBV4-1 to TRBJ2-1; TRBD1 matches at 7 bases. Germline V gene lookup returns CDR1 MGHRA and CDR2 YSYEKL. CDR3 length: 15 residues. J lost 4 bases, V lost 4 bases, and 7 bases had no gene match.

This clone was seen only a few times. This chain connects TRBV7-2 to TRBJ1-2; 8 bases agree with TRBD1. The CDR3 totals 13 residues. Germline CDR1 is SGHTA and CDR2 is FQGNSA. The junction had 8 bases not matched to a gene; V was cut back by 7 bases and J by 7 bases. In DNA form, the CDR3 reads TGTGCCAGCAATTTGGACAGGGCTCTTGGCTACACCTTC. Translated, it gives CASNLDRALGYTF.

This clone turned up a few times. The chain is built from TRBV7-2 and TRBJ1-4; D remains unclear. Trimming stripped 4 bases from V and 10 bases from J, with 7 bases between. The CDR3 is 11 amino acids. Looked up from germline, CDR1 is SGHTA and CDR2 is FQGNSA. The CDR3 nucleotides are TGTGCCAGCAGCTCCGCCGGAAAACTGTTTTTT. It encodes CASSSAGKLFF. Filled out from reference TRBV7-2 and TRBJ1-4, the complete variable domain reads GAGVSQSPSNKVTEKGKDVELRCDPISGHTALYWYRQSLGQGLEFLIYFQGNSAPDKSGLPSDRFSAERTGGSVSTLTIQRTQQEDSAVYLCASSSAGKLFFGSGTQLSVL.